Here is one T cell receptor beta chain with its context. Its antigen is not identified. PCR primers comprised 60 Vbeta and 13 Jbeta primers. Profiling relied on immunoSEQ multiplex PCR, and the TCRdb table lists in-frame clones only, not all of them. The repertoire consists of about 120,000 clones, with more than 60% occurring once and the leading ten covering around 2.7%. From germline, CDR1 is SNHLY and CDR2 FYNNEI. V was cut by 3 bases and J by 5 bases, with 11 bases left in between. This CDR3 spans 14 amino acids. This entry comes from a study of cytomegalovirus exposure and HLA in healthy donors. Whole-study results and caveats: Listed as cytomegalovirus-associated were 164 TCR beta chains.

The sample taken for sequencing was PBMCs. The rearrangement uses TRBV2 and TRBJ1-5, with D perhaps TRBD1 (5 bases). The receptor comes from a woman aged 40 to 50 in good health and CMV-seropositive. The CDR3 loop reads CASSDPGGDQPQHF. CDR3 bases: TGTGCCAGCAGTGACCCCGGGGGGGATCAGCCCCAGCATTTT.